Listed here are 27 T cell receptor beta chains from one sample, sequenced in a study of shared clonotypes between healthy human individuals. Clones were read by immunoSEQ multiplex PCR, and TCRdb kept only the in-frame ones, dropping some. The table includes 550,000 to 850,000 clones, 55% to 80% detected once. Input material: memory CD4+ T cells sorted from blood. The subset was: CD45RA-negative fraction. The source is a woman between 25 and 40 years old in good health.

The chain carries TRBV5-1 and TRBJ2-5, with 13 nucleotides matching TRBD2. The CDR3 sequence is 15 residues long. Germline CDR1 is SGHRS and CDR2 is YFSETQ. The V and J ends lost 3 bases and 4 bases, in that order; junction bases with no gene match: 3. CDR3 loop: CASSSGLAGVETQYF. CDR3 nucleotides: TGCGCCAGCAGCTCTGGACTAGCGGGAGTAGAGACCCAGTACTTC.

The chain has TRBV20-1 and TRBJ2-7; D call uncertain. With 3 bases removed from V and 5 bases from J, the gap between germline ends came to 8 bases. Germline V CDR1 and CDR2: DFQATT, SNEGSKA (reference sequence). This CDR3 is built from 11 residues. CDR3 sequence (DNA): TGCAGTGCTAGGCGGCAGGACGAGCAGTACTTC. Its translation is CSARRQDEQYF.

This chain joins TRBV6-6 and TRBJ2-1; a possible D gene is TRBD2 (5 bases). Per germline, CDR1 MNHNY and CDR2 SVGAGI (reference sequence). V shed 0 bases and J shed 2 bases, with 8 bases lying between them. The CDR3 consists of 15 residues. In nucleotides, the CDR3 is TGTGCCAGCAGTTACTCCTCCGGGGCCTACAATGAGCAGTTCTTC. Its translation is CASSYSSGAYNEQFF.

CDR3 nucleotides: TGTGCCAGCAGCTTACAGGGAGGTGTGCAGTACTTC. It is translated as CASSLQGGVQYF. The V call is TRBV28, the J call TRBJ2-7; possibly TRBD1 or TRBD2 for D (6 bases each). Germline loops: CDR1 MDHEN, CDR2 SYDVKM. The CDR3 has 12 amino acids. Deletions cut 6 bases from V and 9 bases from J, with 15 bases between.

The chain carries TRBV18 and TRBJ2-3; the match to TRBD2 covers 7 bases. With 6 bases clipped from V and 5 bases from J, the junction kept 11 bases outside the gene matches. Germline V gene data show CDR1 as KGHSH and CDR2 as LQKENI. The CDR3 consists of 15 residues. CDR3 nucleotide sequence: TGTGCCAGCTCCCCCCCCGCGGGAGTTAGAGATACGCAGTATTTT. Its protein product is CASSPPAGVRDTQYF.

CDR3 sequence (DNA): TGTGCCAGCAGCCGGGACAGGGCGTCTGAAGCTTTCTTT. It encodes CASSRDRASEAFF. The chain uses TRBV6-1 and TRBJ1-1, with 9 bases aligning to TRBD1. The V gene end was trimmed by 6 bases and the J gene end by 6 bases; junction bases not matched to a gene: 5. The germline CDR1 and CDR2 sequences are MNHNS and SASEGT. CDR3 size: 13 residues.

This clone was observed a handful of times. This chain joins TRBV6-1 and TRBJ2-7; D uncertain. The germline V gene encodes CDR1 MNHNS and CDR2 SASEGT. The CDR3 length is 17 residues. Trimming pared 4 bases from V and 2 bases from J, leaving 21 bases between. DNA of the CDR3: TGTGCCAGCAGTGGTGAAGGGCACGTCAGCATAGCCTACGAGCAGTACTTC. It encodes CASSGEGHVSIAYEQYF.

The chain combines TRBV5-6 with TRBJ2-2; 7 bases match TRBD2. V shed 4 bases and J 6 bases; nucleotides not matched to a gene: 12. The CDR3 extends over 16 amino acids. Germline V gene sequence: CDR1 SGHDT, CDR2 YYEEEE. CDR3 residues: CASSPLGGSSAGELFF. In nucleotides, the CDR3 is TGTGCCAGCAGCCCCCTGGGCGGGAGTAGCGCCGGGGAGCTGTTTTTT.

The rearrangement links TRBV30 to TRBJ2-7, with a possible D match to TRBD1 (5 bases). This CDR3 is built from 12 residues. Germline V gene data show CDR1 as GTSNPN and CDR2 as SVGIG (reference sequence). Trimming left V 1 base short and J 7 bases short, with 11 bases between. CDR3 DNA: TGTGCCTGGAGTGACCAGGGTGAGGAGCAGTACTTC. Translating gives CAWSDQGEEQYF.

V and J are TRBV19 and TRBJ1-1; TRBD1 agrees at 8 bases. This CDR3 comprises 13 residues. The germline gives CDR1 LNHDA, CDR2 SQIVND (reference sequence). With 7 bases clipped from V and 7 bases from J, the junction kept 8 bases outside the gene matches. CDR3: CASTPDREGEAFF. CDR3 coding DNA: TGTGCCAGTACTCCGGACAGGGAGGGTGAAGCTTTCTTT.

This clone was detected only a few times. This rearrangement joins TRBV29-1 to TRBJ2-5, with 8 bases lining up with TRBD2. In germline, CDR1 is SQVTM, CDR2 ANQGSEA. This CDR3 is 18 amino acids long. With V trimmed by 6 bases and J by 1 base, 19 bases remained unmatched. In nucleotides, the CDR3 is TGCAGCGTCCCGGGGAGTTTTAGCACGGGAGGGTCCCAAGAGACCCAGTACTTC. This translates into CSVPGSFSTGGSQETQYF.

The chain recombines TRBV29-1 with TRBJ2-1; TRBD1 matches 8 bases. The ends lost 7 bases at V and 7 bases at J; junction bases unmatched: 9. The CDR3 runs to 13 residues. Germline lookup yields CDR1 SQVTM and CDR2 ANQGSEA. CDR3 sequence reads: CSGARTGTNEQFF. CDR3 nucleotides: TGCAGCGGGGCTCGGACAGGGACGAATGAGCAGTTCTTC.

The rearrangement links TRBV2 to TRBJ2-3; D is unclear. V was trimmed by 0 bases and J by 3 bases, leaving 7 bases between them. Germline V gene sequence: CDR1 SNHLY, CDR2 FYNNEI. The CDR3 has 14 amino acids. The CDR3 DNA is TGTGCCAGCAGTGAAGCGGGGTGGACAGATACGCAGTATTTT. This gives the protein CASSEAGWTDTQYF.

The rearrangement uses TRBV19 and TRBJ2-1; D may be TRBD1 or TRBD2 (7 bases each). Trimming removed 6 bases at V and 5 bases at J, with 17 bases between. The CDR3 contains 15 residues. Germline assignment: CDR1 LNHDA and CDR2 SQIVND (reference sequence). The CDR3 sequence: CASRREGGGNNEQFF. CDR3 DNA: TGTGCCAGTAGGAGAGAGGGAGGGGGCAACAATGAGCAGTTCTTC.

V and J are TRBV6-5 and TRBJ1-1; the D gene is possibly TRBD1 (5 bases). V lost 2 bases to trimming and J lost 2 bases, with 12 bases between them. The germline gives CDR1 MNHEY, CDR2 SVGAGI. This CDR3 is 15 amino acids long. CDR3 bases: TGTGCCAGCAGTTACGGGGCAGGGTACAACACTGAAGCTTTCTTT. Amino acid sequence: CASSYGAGYNTEAFF.

This clone was detected once. V usage is TRBV28 and J usage is TRBJ1-2; D not resolved. CDR1 MDHEN and CDR2 SYDVKM come from the germline V gene. This CDR3 region has 12 residues. V was shortened by 7 bases and J by 5 bases, with 11 bases between the two germline ends. This chain's CDR3 is CASNRRPYGYTF. The CDR3 DNA is TGTGCCAGCAACCGGCGTCCTTATGGCTACACCTTC.

This clone showed up just once. J is TRBJ1-3 and V is TRBV4-2; 8 bases fit TRBD1. CDR1 and CDR2 from the germline V gene are LGHNA and YNFKEQ. The CDR3 covers 15 residues. The V and J ends lost 5 bases and 0 bases, in that order; junction bases with no gene match: 3. CDR3 region: CASSSGQDSGNTIYF. The CDR3, as DNA: TGTGCCAGCAGCTCGGGACAGGACTCTGGAAACACCATATATTTT.

J is TRBJ2-1 and V is TRBV7-2; 7 bases are shared with TRBD1. From germline, CDR1 is SGHTA and CDR2 FQGNSA. The ends lost 5 bases at V and 2 bases at J; junction bases unmatched: 6. The CDR3 extends over 15 amino acids. DNA of the CDR3: TGTGCCAGCAGCCCCGACAGGGCTCCCTACAATGAGCAGTTCTTC. Amino acid sequence: CASSPDRAPYNEQFF. The whole variable domain, filled in from reference TRBV7-2 and TRBJ2-1, reads GAGVSQSPSNKVTEKGKDVELRCDPISGHTALYWYRQSLGQGLEFLIYFQGNSAPDKSGLPSDRFSAERTGGSVSTLTIQRTQQEDSAVYLCASSPDRAPYNEQFFGPGTRLTVL.

The chain links TRBV6-5 to TRBJ1-4; D gene ambiguous. With 4 bases removed from V and 5 bases from J, the gap between germline ends came to 8 bases. Germline lookup yields CDR1 MNHEY and CDR2 SVGAGI. This CDR3 spans 13 amino acids. CDR3 nucleotides: TGTGCCAGCAGTTGGGCGGAGAATGAAAAACTGTTTTTT. This encodes CASSWAENEKLFF.

This clone occurred a few times. V is TRBV5-1 and J is TRBJ1-1; tentative D call: TRBD1 (5 bases). V lost 4 bases to trimming and J lost 0 bases, with 10 bases between them. The CDR3 runs to 14 residues. Germline CDR1 and CDR2: SGHRS and YFSETQ. For the CDR3, the DNA is TGCGCCAGCAGCCCCGGGACCATGAACACTGAAGCTTTCTTT. Protein: CASSPGTMNTEAFF.

This rearrangement joins TRBV5-1 to TRBJ2-7, with TRBD2 matching over 9 bases. The CDR3 spans 16 residues. Germline CDR1 SGHRS, CDR2 YFSETQ. V shed 0 bases, J shed 5 bases, and the junction held 9 bases outside the gene matches. CDR3 sequence reads: CASSLGLVAGVHEQYF. The CDR3 DNA is TGCGCCAGCAGCTTGGGTTTGGTAGCGGGAGTCCACGAGCAGTACTTC.

Only a few counts were recorded for this clone. Different DNA sequences within this sample yield the same CDR3. This chain connects TRBV5-1 to TRBJ2-1, with no clear D. Trimming cost V 0 bases and J 0 bases, with 7 bases left between them. The CDR3 runs to 15 residues. CDR1 and CDR2 from the germline V gene are SGHRS and YFSETQ. The CDR3 region is CASSLDLGSYNEQFF. The CDR3 DNA is TGCGCCAGCAGCTTGGACTTAGGCTCCTACAATGAGCAGTTCTTC.

Note on this clone: The same CDR3 arises from other DNA sequences in this sample as well. V usage is TRBV5-1 and J usage is TRBJ1-4, with unresolved D. Trimming shortened V by 2 bases and J by 5 bases, and 7 bases separated the two germline ends. The CDR3 runs 13 residues. CDR1 and CDR2 (germline): SGHRS, YFSETQ. CDR3 sequence: CASSFGGNEKLFF. CDR3 in DNA: TGCGCCAGCAGCTTTGGCGGGAATGAAAAACTGTTTTTT.

The chain combines TRBV2 with TRBJ2-1; D is uncertain. V was shortened by 0 bases and J by 3 bases, with 9 bases between the two germline ends. The CDR3 is made up of 15 amino acids. Germline values: CDR1 SNHLY, CDR2 FYNNEI. CDR3 sequence reads: CASSEARLDYNEQFF. DNA for the CDR3: TGTGCCAGCAGTGAAGCTCGGCTGGACTACAATGAGCAGTTCTTC.

This clone was observed at least ten times. Here the CDR3 reads CASGLSGAYNEQFF. The DNA of the CDR3 is TGTGCTAGTGGACTCTCCGGGGCCTACAATGAGCAGTTCTTC. The genes are TRBV12-5 and TRBJ2-1, with D maybe TRBD2 (5 bases). Germline lookup yields CDR1 LGHNT and CDR2 FRNRAP. Trimming took off 6 bases at V and 2 bases at J, with 11 bases between the two ends. This CDR3 comprises 14 residues.

This clone showed up many times. Here the CDR3 reads CASSLDLAAYNEQFF. The CDR3 DNA sequence: TGCGCCAGCAGCTTGGACCTAGCGGCGTACAATGAGCAGTTCTTC. The chain combines TRBV5-1 with TRBJ2-1; TRBD2 matches 7 bases. The V gene's germline CDR1 is SGHRS and CDR2 YFSETQ. After removal of 0 bases from V and 4 bases from J, the junction contained 4 bases not matched to a gene. This CDR3 spans 15 amino acids.

V gene TRBV19 combines with J gene TRBJ2-3; TRBD2 might be the D (6 bases). This CDR3 is 15 amino acids long. Germline V gene sequence: CDR1 LNHDA, CDR2 SQIVND (reference sequence). V was pared by 3 bases and J by 3 bases, with 13 bases between. The CDR3 loop is CASSIGGIGTDTQYF. The CDR3 coding sequence is TGTGCCAGTAGTATTGGAGGGATTGGGACAGATACGCAGTATTTT.